This is a list of T cell receptor beta chains from one sample in a study of Tregs in tolerant kidney transplant recipients. Using immunoSEQ multiplex PCR, the repertoire was profiled, and TCRdb retains in-frame clones only, with some absent. The sample includes some 90,000 clones, around 90% of them seen just once. The source material was CD8+ T cells from blood. These TCRs come from a human donor in good health. The CDR3 runs from the conserved cysteine through the conserved F or W. Each record gives: V gene, CDR3 length, D gene, clone size, J gene, CDR3 DNA, CDR3 protein. The D gene is left open where the match is weak. A clone size is listed for some rows: how often the clone was seen (once, few, many), or a class if it is expanded.

>TRBV10-2|16|.|.|TRBJ1-2
TGCGCCAGCAGTGAGGCTGCAACCGTGGGGGGTTATGGCTACACCTTC
CASSEAATVGGYGYTF
>TRBV6-5|14|.|.|TRBJ1-5
TGTGCCAGCAGTACCCAGGGGTCCTATCAGCCCCAGCATTTT
CASSTQGSYQPQHF
>TRBV7-7|15|.|.|TRBJ1-4
TGTGCTAGCAGCTTAGGTCGGGGGCCGGGGGAAAAACTGTTTTTT
CASSLGRGPGEKLFF
>TRBV5-4|13|.|.|TRBJ1-2
TGTGCCAGCAGCTTCAGGGGAGGAGGGGGCTACACCTTC
CASSFRGGGGYTF
>TRBV7-8|16|.|once|TRBJ2-3
TGTGCCAGCAGCTTAGGGGTCCGGGCTTTCACAGATACGCAGTATTTT
CASSLGVRAFTDTQYF
>TRBV6-1|15|TRBD1|.|TRBJ2-5
TGTGCCAGCAGCCCCGGGACAGGGGTTATGGAGACCCAGTACTTC
CASSPGTGVMETQYF
>TRBV29-1|15|.|.|TRBJ2-1
TGCAGCGTGGGGGAGTCATATGGGGCTCTATATGAGCAGTTCTTC
CSVGESYGALYEQFF
>TRBV5-1|15|.|.|TRBJ1-6
TGCGCCAGCAGCTTGAGAAAGGACACTAATTCACCCCTCCACTTT
CASSLRKDTNSPLHF
>TRBV29-1|16|.|.|TRBJ2-2
TGCAGCGTTGTGCCTGGGGACACAACGAACACCGGGGAGCTGTTTTTT
CSVVPGDTTNTGELFF
>TRBV6-6|13|.|once|TRBJ2-7
TGTGCCAGCAGTTACACAGCCCTATACGAGCAGTACTTC
CASSYTALYEQYF
>TRBV27|16|.|.|TRBJ2-4
TGTGCCAGCAGTTTACAGCCAGGGCCAGCCAAAAACATTCAGTACTTC
CASSLQPGPAKNIQYF
>TRBV5-1|14|.|.|TRBJ2-7
TGCGCCAGCAGCTTGGCCGGGCAGCCCTACGAGCAGTACTTC
CASSLAGQPYEQYF
>TRBV7-9|15|TRBD1|.|TRBJ1-5
TGTGCCAGCAGTCGTACAGGGGCCAGCAATCAGCCCCAGCATTTT
CASSRTGASNQPQHF
>TRBV6-5|11|.|.|TRBJ2-7
TGTGCCACTCGGCTCGGCTACGAGCAGTACTTC
CATRLGYEQYF
>TRBV5-6|12|.|.|TRBJ2-7
TGTGCCAGCAGCGAGGGGGATTACGAGCAGTACTTC
CASSEGDYEQYF
>TRBV7-8|16|TRBD2|.|TRBJ2-2
TGTGCCAGCAGCCCCCGCCCTAGCGGGGGTGCCGGGGAGCTGTTTTTT
CASSPRPSGGAGELFF
>TRBV29-1|15|.|.|TRBJ1-2
TGCAGCGTTAGGGTGGCGGGGGCCAATAACTATGGCTACACCTTC
CSVRVAGANNYGYTF